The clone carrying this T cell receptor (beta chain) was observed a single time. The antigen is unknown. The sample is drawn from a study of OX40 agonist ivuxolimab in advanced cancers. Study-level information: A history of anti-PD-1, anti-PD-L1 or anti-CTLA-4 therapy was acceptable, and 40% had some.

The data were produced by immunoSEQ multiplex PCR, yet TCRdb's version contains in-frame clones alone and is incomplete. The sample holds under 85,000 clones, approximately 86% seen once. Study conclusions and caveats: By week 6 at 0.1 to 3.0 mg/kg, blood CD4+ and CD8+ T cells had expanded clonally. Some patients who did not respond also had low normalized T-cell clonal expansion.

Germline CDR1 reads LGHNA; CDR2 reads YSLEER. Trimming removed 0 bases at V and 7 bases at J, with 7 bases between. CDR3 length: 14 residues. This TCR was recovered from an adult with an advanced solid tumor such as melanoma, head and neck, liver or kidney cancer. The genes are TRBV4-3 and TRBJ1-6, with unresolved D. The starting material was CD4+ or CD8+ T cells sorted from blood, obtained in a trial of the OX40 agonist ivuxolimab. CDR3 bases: TGCGCCAGCAGCCAAGACATTATGAATTCACCCCTCCACTTT. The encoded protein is CASSQDIMNSPLHF.